Below, 14 T cell receptor beta chains from the same sample are listed, as sequenced in a study of blood T cell repertoires in COVID-19. The table came from immunoSEQ multiplex PCR; TCRdb's copy has only in-frame clones and leaves some out. Of 55,000 to 75,000 clones listed, roughly 90% are singletons. Sequencing was performed on peripheral blood. These receptors were obtained from a man between 50 and 59 years old with active COVID-19.

This chain uses TRBV6-2 or TRBV6-3 with TRBJ2-7, with TRBD1 matching 9 bases. There are 16 residues in the CDR3. The trim removed 4 bases at V and 4 bases at J, leaving 11 bases unmatched. The germline gives CDR1 MNHEY, CDR2 SVGEGT. The CDR3 here is CASSSLTGGRRYEQYF. The DNA for the CDR3 is TGTGCCAGCAGTTCACTCACAGGGGGCCGGAGATACGAGCAGTACTTC.

The CDR3 reads CASSVSRGSTEAFF. The CDR3 DNA reads TGTGCCAGCAGTGTAAGTCGGGGAAGCACTGAAGCTTTCTTT. This chain links TRBV6-2 or TRBV6-3 with TRBJ1-1, with D unresolved. The V and J ends lost 5 bases and 4 bases respectively, with 14 bases between them. The CDR3 totals 14 residues. Germline V CDR1 and CDR2: MNHEY, SVGEGT.

V is TRBV19 and J is TRBJ2-5; TRBD2 is a possible D gene (6 bases). V was cut by 7 bases and J by 1 base, with 10 bases left in between. The CDR3 is 13 residues long. The germline gives CDR1 LNHDA, CDR2 SQIVND (reference sequence). The CDR3 here is CASTRDSQETQYF. The CDR3 DNA reads TGTGCCAGTACCAGGGACTCCCAAGAGACCCAGTACTTC. Full variable domain (rest looked up from reference TRBV19 and TRBJ2-5): DGGITQSPKYLFRKEGQNVTLSCEQNLNHDAMYWYRQDPGQGLRLIYYSQIVNDFQKGDIAEGYSVSREKKESFPLTVTSAQKNPTAFYLCASTRDSQETQYFGPGTRLLVL.

This clone occurred once. The V and J genes are TRBV28 and TRBJ1-5, with 7 bases aligning to TRBD1. Germline assignment: CDR1 MDHEN and CDR2 SYDVKM. The J segment lost 6 bases and the V segment lost 3 bases, leaving 20 bases of the junction unmatched. The length of the CDR3 is 19 residues. For the CDR3, the DNA is TGTGCCAGCAGTTTTAACCCCCCCGATATACAGGGGCGTGCTCAGCCCCAGCATTTT. Its protein is CASSFNPPDIQGRAQPQHF.

V is TRBV18 and J is TRBJ2-2; D possibly corresponds to TRBD2 (6 bases). The CDR3 loop spans 15 amino acids. Germline CDR1 is KGHSH and CDR2 is LQKENI. V was cut by 7 bases and J by 1 base, with 13 bases left in between. This CDR3 is CASFPGTRNTGELFF. CDR3 nucleotide sequence: TGTGCCAGCTTCCCGGGGACTCGGAACACCGGGGAGCTGTTTTTT.

This chain links TRBV10-3 with TRBJ2-2; D gene unclear. This CDR3 has 12 amino acids. In germline, CDR1 is ENHRY, CDR2 SYGVKD. V was shortened by 6 bases and J by 7 bases, with 9 bases between the two germline ends. The CDR3 nucleotides read TGTGCCATCAGCGACGAGGTCGGGGAGCTGTTTTTT. Protein sequence: CAISDEVGELFF.

This chain joins TRBV7-6 and TRBJ1-2; 9 nucleotides align to TRBD1. The V and J ends lost 0 bases and 0 bases, in that order; junction bases with no gene match: 20. Germline V gene sequence: CDR1 SGHVS, CDR2 FNYEAQ. The CDR3 is 22 residues long. CDR3 sequence (DNA): TGTGCCAGCAGCTTAGCAGACTTTCAGGCCCCGGGACAGGGTCCCTCTAACTATGGCTACACCTTC. Encoded protein: CASSLADFQAPGQGPSNYGYTF.

This clone appeared a single time. This sequence joins TRBV4-2 and TRBJ1-6; D is undetermined. The CDR3 extends over 15 amino acids. Per the germline V gene, CDR1 is LGHNA and CDR2 is YNFKEQ. The V end was cut by 2 bases, the J end by 6 bases, with 11 bases between. DNA of the CDR3: TGTGCCAGCAGCCAAACCCCTACAGCTAATTCACCCCTCCACTTT. Residues: CASSQTPTANSPLHF.

The chain employs TRBV2 and TRBJ1-6, with 9 bases aligning to TRBD1. CDR1 is SNHLY, CDR2 FYNNEI, per germline. V lost 7 bases and J lost 10; bases outside the gene matches: 8. The CDR3 extends over 14 amino acids. CDR3 nucleotides: TGTGCCAGCACCTCCCGGGACAGGGCATCACCCCTCCACTTT. Protein sequence: CASTSRDRASPLHF.

The chain joins TRBV15 to TRBJ2-7; 7 bases map to TRBD1. CDR3 length equals 14 residues. After removal of 4 bases from V and 0 bases from J, the junction contained 3 bases not matched to a gene. Germline-derived CDR1 and CDR2 are LNHNV and YYDKDF (reference sequence). The DNA for the CDR3 is TGTGCCACCAGCAACCGGGACAGCTCCTACGAGCAGTACTTC. Encoded protein: CATSNRDSSYEQYF.

The chain is built from TRBV6-6 and TRBJ2-3, with D possibly matching TRBD2 (6 bases). The CDR3 covers 17 residues. V lost 5 bases and J 0 bases, leaving 18 bases between the germline ends. Germline V lookup: CDR1 MNHNY, CDR2 SVGAGI (reference sequence). The CDR3 sequence is CASSHERALASTDTQYF. Here the CDR3 DNA reads TGTGCCAGCAGTCACGAGCGGGCATTAGCTAGCACAGATACGCAGTATTTT.

The chain recombines TRBV6-5 with TRBJ1-5, with D maybe TRBD1 (5 bases). The ends were cut back, 5 bases at V and 3 bases at J, with 11 bases in the middle. The CDR3 is 14 amino acids. CDR1 and CDR2 from the germline V gene are MNHEY and SVGAGI. The CDR3 loop reads CASSKGQVNQPQHF. The CDR3 DNA reads as TGTGCCAGCAGTAAGGGGCAGGTCAATCAGCCCCAGCATTTT.

The V gene is TRBV7-3, the J gene TRBJ2-2, with 9 bases lining up with TRBD2. Germline V gene data show CDR1 as SGHTA and CDR2 as FQGTGA. Trimming at V came to 4 bases and at J to 8 bases, leaving 11 bases not matched to a gene. The CDR3 runs 16 residues. Here the CDR3 DNA reads TGTGCCAGCAGCTCCATCGGCGGGGGGGCCGGTGGGGAGCTGTTTTTT. Protein product: CASSSIGGGAGGELFF.

This clone was observed a handful of times. The V gene is TRBV7-2, the J gene TRBJ1-6; D unclear. CDR1 is SGHTA and CDR2 is FQGNSA in the germline V gene. V was clipped by 4 bases and J by 6 bases, with 4 bases between them. This CDR3 is 12 amino acids long. The DNA for the CDR3 is TGTGCCAGCAGCTCAGTTAATTCACCCCTCCACTTT. This codes for CASSSVNSPLHF.